The 28 T cell receptor beta chains below were found in one sample sequenced in a study of spatial heterogeneity in lung cancer. TCRdb reprocessed the 5' RACE reads via MiXCR and lists one record per CDR3 protein. This table holds about 75,000 distinct CDR3 sequences, 13% found once. Time point here: sample taken at primary tumor resection. Sequencing covered unsorted whole RNA taken from tumor, nontumor lung or frozen PBMC. The source was PBMCs, collected at surgery. All receptors come from a male donor with early-stage non-small cell lung cancer.

With respect to this clonotype: At one boundary the junction diverges from the germline segment, which might be a read error. The J gene is TRBJ1-2, the V gene TRBV2, with D possibly TRBD1 on 5 matching bases. CDR1 and CDR2 (germline): SNHLY, FYNNEI. This CDR3 is 15 amino acids long. The CDR3 here is CASTEMGDGNYGYTF. The CDR3 region has the DNA TGTGCCAGCACTGAAATGGGGGACGGTAACTATGGCTACACCTTC.

This clonotype was recorded once. The chain links TRBV20-1 to TRBJ2-1, with TRBD2 matching over 15 bases. Germline-derived CDR1 and CDR2 are DFQATT and SNEGSKA (reference sequence). The junction had 5 bases not matched to a gene; V was cut back by 5 bases and J by 9 bases. The CDR3 length is 14 residues. CDR3 residues: CSAGLAGGVSEQFF. The DNA for the CDR3 is TGCAGTGCTGGACTAGCGGGAGGGGTTAGTGAGCAGTTCTTC.

In its sample, this clonotype was seen a few times. The J gene is TRBJ1-4, the V gene TRBV5-1, with D unclear. Per the germline V gene, CDR1 is SGHRS and CDR2 is YFSETQ. There are 15 residues in the CDR3. V dropped 2 bases and J dropped 0 bases, with 8 bases sitting between them. CDR3 residues: CASSFDIATNEKLFF. As DNA, the CDR3 is TGCGCCAGCAGCTTCGACATAGCAACTAATGAAAAACTGTTTTTT.

This clonotype was observed at least ten times. The chain employs TRBV12-3 or TRBV12-4 and TRBJ2-7; D unresolved. This CDR3 comprises 14 residues. Trimming left V 4 bases short and J 0 bases short, with 10 bases between. The CDR3 sequence: CASSSKDGSYEQYF. The CDR3 region has the DNA TGTGCCAGCAGTTCGAAGGACGGCTCCTACGAGCAGTACTTC.

The chain joins TRBV24-1 to TRBJ1-2; TRBD1 agrees at 10 bases. This CDR3 region has 16 residues. V gave up 5 bases and J gave up 5 bases; unmatched junction bases: 10. In germline, CDR1 is KGHDR, CDR2 SFDVKD. The CDR3 bases are TGTGCCACCAGTGCTTCCGGGACAGGGGATTTTTATGGCTACACCTTC. Its protein product is CATSASGTGDFYGYTF.

The CDR3 is CASSHDRVLDTQYF. The CDR3 DNA follows: TGTGCCAGCAGCCATGACAGGGTCCTCGATACGCAGTATTTT. The rearrangement uses TRBV11-1 and TRBJ2-3; TRBD1 aligns across 7 bases. CDR1 and CDR2 (germline): SGHAT, FQDESV (reference sequence). CDR3 length: 14 amino acids. With 5 bases clipped from V and 6 bases from J, the junction kept 8 bases outside the gene matches.

The chain carries TRBV29-1 and TRBJ1-3, with TRBD1 as a possible D gene (6 bases). The length of the CDR3 is 11 residues. V gave up 7 bases and J gave up 7 bases, with 11 bases separating them. In germline, CDR1 is SQVTM, CDR2 ANQGSEA. CDR3 coding DNA: TGCAGCGCGGAGACAGGCAACACCATATATTTT. Protein product: CSAETGNTIYF.

The V call is TRBV4-1, the J call TRBJ2-1; D is tentatively TRBD1 or TRBD2 (6 bases each). The ends were cut back, 4 bases at V and 4 bases at J, with 20 bases in the middle. The CDR3 extends over 17 amino acids. CDR1 and CDR2 from the germline V gene are MGHRA and YSYEKL. Written as DNA, the CDR3 is TGCGCCAGCAGCCCCGGAGGGGGTAGGGGGAATTACAATGAGCAGTTCTTC. Translation: CASSPGGGRGNYNEQFF.

With respect to this clonotype: This may be a read error, as it is one base from a much larger clone. The CDR3 spells CVSSTPFETQYF. For the CDR3, the DNA is TGTGTCAGCAGCACACCCTTCGAGACCCAGTACTTC. This chain joins TRBV7-2 and TRBJ2-5; D unclear. The CDR3 spans 12 residues. From germline, CDR1 is SGHTA and CDR2 FQGNSA.

This clonotype was seen repeatedly, ten times or more. The chain combines TRBV10-3 with TRBJ2-6; D unclear. Germline V CDR1 and CDR2: ENHRY, SYGVKD. The V gene lost 1 base and the J gene lost 1 base, with 5 bases spanning the gap. This CDR3 has 15 residues. CDR3: CAISEWGSGANVLTF. The DNA of the CDR3 is TGTGCCATCAGTGAGTGGGGTTCTGGGGCCAACGTCCTGACTTTC.

This clonotype appeared a few times. The chain couples TRBV15 to TRBJ2-7; TRBD2 is a possible D gene (5 bases). In germline, CDR1 is LNHNV, CDR2 YYDKDF (reference sequence). The CDR3 loop spans 15 amino acids. Trimming cost V 0 bases and J 1 base, with 10 bases left between them. This chain's CDR3 is CATSREYSESYEQYF. DNA of the CDR3: TGTGCCACCAGCAGAGAATATAGCGAATCCTACGAGCAGTACTTC. Complete variable domain (other parts from reference TRBV15 and TRBJ2-7): DAMVIQNPRYQVTQFGKPVTLSCSQTLNHNVMYWYQQKSSQAPKLLFHYYDKDFNNEADTPDNFQSRRPNTSFCFLDIRSPGLGDTAMYLCATSREYSESYEQYFGPGTRLTVT.

This clonotype was observed a handful of times. This sequence joins TRBV5-1 and TRBJ2-7; D gene unclear. V was clipped by 0 bases and J by 2 bases, with 9 bases between them. The length of the CDR3 is 14 residues. Germline-derived CDR1 and CDR2 are SGHRS and YFSETQ. The CDR3 here is CASSLAAAAYEQYF. The CDR3 nucleotides are TGCGCCAGCAGCTTGGCCGCGGCAGCCTACGAGCAGTACTTC.

About this clonotype itself: The junction departs from the called germline gene at one end, perhaps through a read error. The V gene is TRBV9, the J gene TRBJ1-2; no clear D. This CDR3 region has 10 residues. Germline values: CDR1 SGDLS, CDR2 YYNGEE. CDR3 protein: CASSPPTLDF. The CDR3 coding sequence is TGTGCCAGCAGCCCCCCAACCCTAGACTTC.

This clonotype appeared a few times. The chain has TRBV10-3 and TRBJ1-2, with 7 bases fitting TRBD1. The germline CDR1 and CDR2 sequences are ENHRY and SYGVKD. The trim removed 6 bases at V and 4 bases at J, leaving 8 bases unmatched. The CDR3 spans 14 residues. CDR3 region: CAISRTGVGYGYTF. The DNA for the CDR3 is TGTGCCATCAGCCGCACAGGGGTCGGCTATGGCTACACCTTC.

This clonotype was found a few times. The genes are TRBV27 and TRBJ1-4; D ambiguous. Germline lookup yields CDR1 MNHEY and CDR2 SMNVEV (reference sequence). The CDR3 consists of 13 residues. V was clipped by 6 bases and J by 0 bases, with 5 bases between them. In DNA, the CDR3 is TGTGCCAGCAGCACAGCAACTAATGAAAAACTGTTTTTT. Translation gives CASSTATNEKLFF. Variable domain in full (rest from reference TRBV27 and TRBJ1-4): EAQVTQNPRYLITVTGKKLTVTCSQNMNHEYMSWYRQDPGLGLRQIYYSMNVEVTDKGDVPEGYKVSRKEKRNFPLILESPSPNQTSLYFCASSTATNEKLFFGSGTQLSVL.

This clonotype was found once. The V call is TRBV19, the J call TRBJ1-1; TRBD1 agrees at 10 bases. Germline-derived CDR1 and CDR2 are LNHDA and SQIVND (reference sequence). This CDR3 is 16 amino acids long. Trimming took 4 bases from V and 11 from J; bases not matched to a gene: 16. The DNA of the CDR3 is TGTGCCAGTAGTAAGTTAAGATCGGACAGGGGGAACGTGGCTTTCTTT. Its protein product is CASSKLRSDRGNVAFF.

This clonotype came up a few times. In DNA, the CDR3 is TGCAGTGCCCTCGGGACAGATAGCAATCAGCCCCAGCATTTT. Translated: CSALGTDSNQPQHF. The V call is TRBV20-1, the J call TRBJ1-5, with TRBD1 matching over 7 bases. Germline V gene data show CDR1 as DFQATT and CDR2 as SNEGSKA (reference sequence). The J segment lost 0 bases and the V segment lost 6 bases, leaving 5 bases of the junction unmatched. The CDR3 is 14 residues long.

This clonotype was detected only a few times. The chain has TRBV30 and TRBJ2-3; possible D gene TRBD1, 6 bases. Trimming cost V 1 base and J 6 bases, with 14 bases left between them. The CDR3 consists of 14 residues. Germline values: CDR1 GTSNPN, CDR2 SVGIG (reference sequence). CDR3 in amino acids: CAWSGGQRIDTQYF. CDR3 in DNA: TGTGCCTGGAGTGGAGGACAGCGAATTGATACGCAGTATTTT.

In regard to this clonotype: At one of its ends the junction is not consistent with the germline gene, which may arise from a read error. The genes are TRBV6-5 and TRBJ1-3; D perhaps matches TRBD1 (6 bases). The CDR3 consists of 15 residues. The germline gives CDR1 MNHEY, CDR2 SVGAGI. In DNA form, the CDR3 reads TGTGCCAGCAGTGTAACAGGGTCAGCTGGAAACACCATATATTTC. Its protein product is CASSVTGSAGNTIYF.

This clonotype appeared a few times. CDR3 nucleotide sequence: TGTGCCAGCAGTGTGGCCAGTGCCTACGAGCAGTACTTC. Translation: CASSVASAYEQYF. The rearrangement uses TRBV25-1 and TRBJ2-7; D gene ambiguous. CDR3 size: 13 residues. V lost 4 bases to trimming and J lost 2 bases, with 9 bases between them. CDR1 and CDR2 from the germline V gene are MGHDK and SYGVNS.

This clonotype has just a few counts. Its ends do not fully match the called genes, so a read error is possible. The chain couples TRBV29-1 to TRBJ1-2; 11 positions match TRBD1. The germline V gene encodes CDR1 SQVTM and CDR2 ANQGSEA. The CDR3 consists of 15 residues. The CDR3 sequence: CNVERLGQGAKGYTF. DNA for the CDR3: TGCAACGTTGAAAGGTTAGGACAGGGGGCGAAAGGCTACACCTTC.

The table lists this clonotype with many counts. The chain carries TRBV29-1 and TRBJ2-3; possible D gene TRBD1, 6 bases. The CDR3 extends over 13 amino acids. The V gene lost 5 bases and the J gene lost 4 bases, with 13 bases spanning the gap. Germline-derived CDR1 and CDR2 are SQVTM and ANQGSEA. This CDR3 reads CSVTGFSPDTQYF. The CDR3 DNA is TGCAGCGTTACAGGGTTTAGCCCAGATACGCAGTATTTT.

This clonotype was counted many times. One junction end disagrees with the germline gene, perhaps due to a read error. The chain has TRBV29-1 and TRBJ2-7; TRBD1 or TRBD2 may be the D gene (5 bases each). The CDR3 has 12 residues. CDR1 SQVTM and CDR2 ANQGSEA come from the germline V gene. The DNA for the CDR3 is TGCAGCGCGCACGGACCGGGACCGACAAGTCACTTC. Translating gives CSAHGPGPTSHF.

V gene TRBV6-6 combines with J gene TRBJ2-1; 13 nucleotides agree with TRBD2. The junction had 5 bases not matched to a gene; V was cut back by 5 bases and J by 4 bases. This CDR3 region has 16 residues. The germline CDR1 and CDR2 sequences are MNHNY and SVGAGI (reference sequence). The CDR3 DNA reads as TGTGCCAGCAGTGGACTAGCGGGAGATGCTTACAATGAGCAGTTCTTC. Residues: CASSGLAGDAYNEQFF.

The table lists this clonotype with a few counts. The V call is TRBV30, the J call TRBJ2-7; 10 nucleotides match TRBD1. Trimming at V came to 3 bases and at J to 2 bases, leaving 1 base not matched to a gene. This CDR3 spans 13 amino acids. Germline assignment: CDR1 GTSNPN and CDR2 SVGIG (reference sequence). CDR3 in amino acids: CAWRGQGAYEQYF. CDR3 DNA sequence: TGTGCCTGGAGAGGACAGGGGGCCTACGAGCAGTACTTC.

The V and J genes are TRBV6-1 and TRBJ1-3; no firm D call. Germline values: CDR1 MNHNS, CDR2 SASEGT. The CDR3 has 17 residues. Trimming took off 4 bases at V and 0 bases at J, with 16 bases between the two ends. The CDR3 coding sequence is TGTGCCAGCAGTGTCCAACCCCCAGGCTCCTCTGGAAACACCATATATTTT. Translation: CASSVQPPGSSGNTIYF.

Points on this clonotype: One end of the junction does not line up with germline, which may come from a read error. V usage is TRBV13 and J usage is TRBJ2-7; D unresolved. CDR3 length: 13 amino acids. Germline V gene lookup returns CDR1 PRHDT and CDR2 FYEKMQ (reference sequence). Here the CDR3 reads CASSLGSENDQYF. The CDR3 DNA is TGTGCCAGCAGCTTGGGGTCGGAGAACGACCAGTACTTC. Combining the CDR3 with reference TRBV13 and TRBJ2-7 gives the whole variable domain AAGVIQSPRHLIKEKRETATLKCYPIPRHDTVYWYQQGPGQDPQFLISFYEKMQSDKGSIPDRFSAQQFSDYHSELNMSSLELGDSALYFCASSLGSENDQYFGPGTRLTVT.

This clonotype appeared many times. The chain links TRBV24-1 to TRBJ2-7; a possible D gene is TRBD1 (6 bases). Germline V gene lookup returns CDR1 KGHDR and CDR2 SFDVKD. V lost 4 bases to trimming and J lost 2 bases, with 11 bases between them. CDR3 length equals 14 residues. The CDR3 DNA sequence: TGTGCCACCAGTGACCACAGGGCACCCTACGAGCAGTACTTC. Its protein is CATSDHRAPYEQYF.